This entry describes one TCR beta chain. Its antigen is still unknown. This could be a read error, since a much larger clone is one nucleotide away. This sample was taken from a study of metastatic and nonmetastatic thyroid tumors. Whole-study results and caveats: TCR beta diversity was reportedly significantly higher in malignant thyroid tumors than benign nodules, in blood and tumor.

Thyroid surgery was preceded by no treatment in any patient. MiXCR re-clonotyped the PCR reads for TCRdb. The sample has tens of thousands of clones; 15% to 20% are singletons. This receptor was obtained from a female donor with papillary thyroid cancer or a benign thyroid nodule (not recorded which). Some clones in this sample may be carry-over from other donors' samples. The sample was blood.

CDR3 amino acids: CASRFLERDIVEQFF. As DNA, the CDR3 is TGTGCCAGCAGATTCCTTGAGCGGGATATCGTTGAGCAGTTCTTC. V gene TRBV11-1 combines with J gene TRBJ2-1; TRBD2 agrees at 7 bases. The CDR3 spans 15 residues. In germline, CDR1 is SGHAT, CDR2 FQDESV (reference sequence). V shed 6 bases and J 9 bases; nucleotides not matched to a gene: 14.